These 3 T cell receptor beta chains were all obtained from the same sample, sequenced in a study of T cell repertoires in cytomegalovirus infection. TCRdb passed the reads through MiXCR, listing each CDR3 protein once. Of around 120,000 distinct CDR3 sequences listed, around 40% were seen once; the top ten hold approximately 69%. The antigens these receptors bind are not known. The sequencing used CD8+ T cells from cultured PBMCs, collected from culture after CMV antigen stimulation. The receptor set was obtained from a human donor in good health (CMV status not recorded). Some clones in this sample may be carry-over from other donors' samples.

The rearrangement joins TRBV2 to TRBJ1-2; D gene ambiguous. This CDR3 has 14 amino acids. Germline V CDR1 and CDR2: SNHLY, FYNNEI. V lost 3 bases to trimming and J lost 0 bases, with 8 bases between them. The CDR3 loop is CASSDFLANYGYTF. CDR3 sequence (DNA): TGTGCCAGCAGTGACTTTTTAGCTAACTATGGCTACACCTTC.

This clonotype has a handful of counts. The chain employs TRBV6-2 or TRBV6-3 and TRBJ2-1, with D unresolved. V shed 4 bases and J shed 2 bases, with 9 bases lying between them. The CDR3 covers 14 residues. Germline V gene data show CDR1 as MNHEY and CDR2 as SVGEGT. The CDR3 DNA sequence: TGTGCCAGCAGTTCCCTCTCAGCCTACAATGAGCAGTTCTTC. It encodes CASSSLSAYNEQFF.

V gene TRBV6-1 combines with J gene TRBJ1-5; 10 positions match TRBD1. This CDR3 contains 19 residues. Losses at the gene ends were 6 bases for V and 0 bases for J; bases not matched to a gene: 14. Germline CDR1 and CDR2: MNHNS and SASEGT. DNA of the CDR3: TGTGCCAGCAGCCGCGCTGACAGGGGGCGAGGGGATAGCAATCAGCCCCAGCATTTT. Translated: CASSRADRGRGDSNQPQHF.